These T cell receptor beta chains were read from a single sample in a study of T cell repertoires in cytomegalovirus infection. TCRdb processed the reads anew with MiXCR; each CDR3 protein has one entry. The repertoire holds around 490,000 distinct CDR3 sequences, with around a quarter as singletons. The sequenced material came from PBMCs. These TCRs come from a human donor in good health (CMV status not recorded). Some clones in this sample may be carry-over from other donors' samples. The CDR3 runs from the conserved cysteine through the conserved F or W. The order of the fields is clone size, V gene, D gene, J gene, CDR3 protein, CDR3 DNA. D genes are given only for firm matches. Rows may omit the clone size; those that give it use once, few, many or a size class.

clone_size: few; v_call: TRBV6-2/TRBV6-3; d_call: .; j_call: TRBJ2-5; cdr3_aa: CASRAVIIETQYF; cdr3_nt: TGTGCCAGCAGGGCGGTAATCATCGAGACCCAGTACTTC
clone_size: many; v_call: TRBV10-3; d_call: TRBD2; j_call: TRBJ2-5; cdr3_aa: CAISEASGLAGETQYF; cdr3_nt: TGTGCCATCAGTGAAGCATCAGGGCTAGCGGGAGAGACCCAGTACTTC
clone_size: .; v_call: TRBV24-1; d_call: .; j_call: TRBJ2-1; cdr3_aa: CATRARYGEQFF; cdr3_nt: TGTGCCACCCGGGCCCGTTATGGTGAGCAGTTCTTC
clone_size: .; v_call: TRBV5-1; d_call: TRBD1; j_call: TRBJ2-6; cdr3_aa: CASSSVSPGGLSGANVLTF; cdr3_nt: TGCGCCAGCAGCTCCGTTAGTCCAGGGGGTTTGTCTGGGGCCAACGTCCTGACTTTC
clone_size: .; v_call: TRBV12-3/TRBV12-4; d_call: TRBD1; j_call: TRBJ2-3; cdr3_aa: CASSSQGSPQYF; cdr3_nt: TGTGCCAGCAGTTCACAGGGGAGTCCGCAGTATTTT
clone_size: .; v_call: TRBV6-9; d_call: .; j_call: TRBJ2-7; cdr3_aa: CASSLGGAIVEQYF; cdr3_nt: TGTGCCAGCAGTTTGGGCGGGGCCATTGTTGAGCAGTACTTC
clone_size: .; v_call: TRBV27; d_call: TRBD2; j_call: TRBJ2-7; cdr3_aa: CASSLGGPSGRSYEQYF; cdr3_nt: TGTGCCAGCAGTTTAGGGGGGCCTAGCGGGAGGTCCTACGAGCAGTACTTC
clone_size: .; v_call: TRBV19; d_call: TRBD2; j_call: TRBJ2-1; cdr3_aa: CASSTTSGNNEQFF; cdr3_nt: TGTGCCAGTAGTACCACTAGCGGCAACAATGAGCAGTTCTTC
clone_size: .; v_call: TRBV25-1; d_call: TRBD1; j_call: TRBJ1-6; cdr3_aa: CASSEVMMFQGGSPLHF; cdr3_nt: TGTGCCAGCAGTGAGGTTATGATGTTCCAGGGGGGATCACCCCTCCACTTT
clone_size: .; v_call: TRBV2; d_call: TRBD2; j_call: TRBJ2-2; cdr3_aa: CASNRGLAGGQTTGELFF; cdr3_nt: TGTGCCAGCAACCGGGGACTAGCGGGAGGCCAGACCACCGGGGAGCTGTTTTTT
clone_size: few; v_call: TRBV10-3; d_call: .; j_call: TRBJ2-5; cdr3_aa: CAISEVVQKGETQYF; cdr3_nt: TGTGCCATCAGTGAGGTAGTACAAAAAGGAGAGACCCAGTACTTC
clone_size: few; v_call: TRBV19; d_call: .; j_call: TRBJ2-1; cdr3_aa: CASKPGPDSYNEQFF; cdr3_nt: TGTGCCAGTAAACCGGGGCCTGACTCCTACAATGAGCAGTTCTTC
clone_size: once; v_call: TRBV10-3; d_call: TRBD2; j_call: TRBJ2-5; cdr3_aa: CAISGTSGNAQYF; cdr3_nt: TGTGCCATCTCCGGGACTAGCGGGAACGCCCAGTACTTC
clone_size: .; v_call: TRBV5-4; d_call: .; j_call: TRBJ1-5; cdr3_aa: CASSLDSGINQPQHF; cdr3_nt: TGTGCCAGCAGCTTGGATTCCGGGATCAATCAGCCCCAGCATTTT
clone_size: .; v_call: TRBV29-1; d_call: .; j_call: TRBJ2-1; cdr3_aa: CSVDEGSHEQFF; cdr3_nt: TGCAGCGTTGACGAGGGAAGCCATGAGCAGTTCTTC
clone_size: few; v_call: TRBV5-3; d_call: TRBD2; j_call: TRBJ2-2; cdr3_aa: CASSLGGRATGELFF; cdr3_nt: TGTGCCAGCAGCTTGGGCGGGAGGGCCACCGGGGAGCTGTTTTTT
clone_size: .; v_call: TRBV18; d_call: TRBD2; j_call: TRBJ2-3; cdr3_aa: CASSPFGGSVGDTQYF; cdr3_nt: TGTGCCAGCTCACCCTTTGGCGGGAGCGTTGGAGATACGCAGTATTTT